A selection of T cell receptor beta chains follows, all from one sample in a study of T cell responses to AZD1222 COVID-19 vaccine. This table comes from immunoSEQ multiplex PCR, and its TCRdb copy is limited to in-frame clones, with some not included. The sample consists of 150,000 to 200,000 clones, around 90% of them appearing once. Sequenced material: peripheral blood, taken 28 days after the second AZD1222 dose. The source of these receptors is an adult who received the AZD1222 COVID-19 vaccine. CDR3s include the opening cysteine and the closing phenylalanine or tryptophan. D genes are given only for firm matches. Some rows mark clone size as missing; the rest say once, few, many or name a class of expanded clone.

CDR3 protein	CDR3 DNA	clone size	D gene	CDR3 length	V gene	J gene
CASSRSLPGQGTNTEAFF	TGTGCCAGCAGCCGATCCCTACCGGGACAGGGCACGAACACTGAAGCTTTCTTT	.	TRBD1	18	TRBV6-6	TRBJ1-1
CAVDGDNTEAFF	TGTGCCGTCGACGGGGATAACACTGAAGCTTTCTTT	.	.	12	TRBV30	TRBJ1-1
CASSQEGRNEKLFF	TGTGCCAGCAGCCAAGAAGGGAGGAATGAAAAACTGTTTTTT	.	.	14	TRBV14	TRBJ1-4
CATSPPGLNYGYTF	TGTGCCACCAGTCCTCCGGGACTTAACTATGGCTACACCTTC	.	.	14	TRBV24-1	TRBJ1-2
CSASPGSYEQYF	TGCAGTGCTAGTCCAGGCTCCTACGAGCAGTACTTC	.	.	12	TRBV20-1	TRBJ2-7
CASSLAMGARGETQYF	TGTGCCAGCAGCTTAGCGATGGGGGCCAGAGGAGAGACCCAGTACTTC	.	.	16	TRBV7-8	TRBJ2-5
CASSFGGTQYF	TGTGCCAGCAGCTTCGGGGGTACGCAGTATTTT	.	.	11	TRBV9	TRBJ2-3
CASSLEGGKTGELFF	TGTGCCAGCAGTTTAGAGGGAGGGAAGACCGGGGAGCTGTTTTTT	.	TRBD2	15	TRBV28	TRBJ2-2
CATPTGGTRETQYF	TGTGCCACCCCAACCGGGGGGACCCGGGAGACCCAGTACTTC	.	.	14	TRBV21-1	TRBJ2-5
CAISEGLDYEQYF	TGTGCCATCAGTGAGGGACTGGACTACGAGCAGTACTTC	few	.	13	TRBV10-3	TRBJ2-7
CASSLLGTGESGYTF	TGCGCCAGCAGCTTGTTAGGGACAGGGGAGAGTGGCTACACCTTC	.	TRBD1	15	TRBV5-1	TRBJ1-2
CASSVTGGAYTGELFF	TGTGCCAGCAGCGTAACAGGGGGCGCGTACACCGGGGAGCTGTTTTTT	.	TRBD1	16	TRBV5-4	TRBJ2-2
CASSLVRGTTNTGELFF	TGTGCCAGCAGCCTAGTCCGTGGGACAACGAACACCGGGGAGCTGTTTTTT	.	.	17	TRBV7-2	TRBJ2-2
CATSRESQYNQPQHF	TGTGCCACCAGCAGAGAGTCACAGTATAATCAGCCCCAGCATTTT	.	.	15	TRBV15	TRBJ1-5
CASSESGNTEAFF	TGCGCCAGCAGTGAGTCGGGGAACACTGAAGCTTTCTTT	.	.	13	TRBV10-2	TRBJ1-1
CASSYREYNTGELFF	TGTGCCAGCAGTTACCGAGAGTATAACACCGGGGAGCTGTTTTTT	.	.	15	TRBV6-5	TRBJ2-2
CATGQGYGYTF	TGTGCCACCGGACAGGGTTATGGCTACACCTTC	.	TRBD1	11	TRBV15	TRBJ1-2
CASSQGHGSYNEQFF	TGCGCCAGCAGCCAAGGACACGGATCGTACAATGAGCAGTTCTTC	.	.	15	TRBV4-3	TRBJ2-1
CASSYSPDRADEQFF	TGTGCCAGCAGTTACTCCCCGGACAGGGCAGATGAGCAGTTCTTC	.	TRBD1	15	TRBV6-6	TRBJ2-1
CASSLEVGRKNTEAFF	TGTGCCAGCAGCTTAGAAGTGGGGCGGAAGAACACTGAAGCTTTCTTT	.	.	16	TRBV7-2	TRBJ1-1
CASSELVANSPLHF	TGTGCCAGCAGTGAACTCGTAGCCAATTCACCCCTCCACTTT	.	.	14	TRBV2	TRBJ1-6
CASSQGQGERYEQYF	TGTGCCAGCAGCCAAGGGCAGGGCGAGCGCTACGAGCAGTACTTC	.	.	15	TRBV4-2	TRBJ2-7
CATSASNKANYGYTF	TGTGCCACCAGTGCCTCCAATAAGGCTAACTATGGCTACACCTTC	.	.	15	TRBV24-1	TRBJ1-2
CASLGPSTDTQYF	TGCGCCAGCCTAGGACCTTCTACAGATACGCAGTATTTT	.	.	13	TRBV5-1	TRBJ2-3
CASSPGTREKLFF	TGTGCCAGCAGCCCAGGGACAAGGGAAAAACTGTTTTTT	.	.	13	TRBV9	TRBJ1-4
CASSGGQIYYGYTF	TGTGCCAGCAGCGGAGGACAGATCTACTATGGCTACACCTTC	.	.	14	TRBV9	TRBJ1-2
CASPTGKETQYF	TGCGCCAGCCCGACAGGGAAAGAGACCCAGTACTTC	few	TRBD1	12	TRBV23-1	TRBJ2-5
CASSFVAGVVWDEQFF	TGCGCCAGCAGCTTCGTAGCGGGGGTGGTCTGGGATGAGCAGTTCTTC	.	TRBD2	16	TRBV5-1	TRBJ2-1
CSVARPLNTEAFF	TGCAGCGTTGCCAGACCGCTGAACACTGAAGCTTTCTTT	.	.	13	TRBV29-1	TRBJ1-1
CASSSTGEPQHF	TGTGCCAGCAGCTCAACAGGGGAGCCCCAGCATTTT	.	TRBD1	12	TRBV5-8	TRBJ1-5
CASSHPGTTGELFF	TGCGCCAGCAGCCACCCAGGGACTACCGGGGAGCTGTTTTTT	.	.	14	TRBV4-1	TRBJ2-2
CASPGPTAGELFF	TGTGCCAGTCCGGGACCCACGGCCGGGGAGCTGTTTTTT	.	.	13	TRBV12-3/TRBV12-4	TRBJ2-2
CASRGAPNQPQHF	TGCGCCAGCAGGGGCGCCCCTAATCAGCCCCAGCATTTT	.	.	13	TRBV5-1	TRBJ1-5
CASSPPGVYGYTF	TGCGCCAGCAGCCCCCCCGGGGTCTATGGCTACACCTTC	.	.	13	TRBV5-1	TRBJ1-2
CAWRAGGPYQETQYF	TGTGCCTGGAGGGCGGGGGGGCCTTACCAAGAGACCCAGTACTTC	.	TRBD2	15	TRBV30	TRBJ2-5
CASSLAGARAFQETQYF	TGTGCCAGCAGCTTAGCGGGAGCAAGGGCTTTCCAAGAGACCCAGTACTTC	.	.	17	TRBV7-9	TRBJ2-5
CATASSAYNSPLHF	TGTGCCACTGCGAGTAGTGCCTATAATTCACCCCTCCACTTT	.	.	14	TRBV19	TRBJ1-6
CASTRYGANQPQHF	TGTGCCAGCACCCGGTACGGGGCTAATCAGCCCCAGCATTTT	.	.	14	TRBV28	TRBJ1-5
CASSLGGLEYGYTF	TGTGCCAGCAGCTTAGGGGGCCTCGAGTATGGCTACACCTTC	few	.	14	TRBV7-9	TRBJ1-2
CASSDAREQFF	TGTGCCAGCAGCGATGCACGTGAGCAGTTCTTC	once	.	11	TRBV9	TRBJ2-1
CASSMGTGRNMNTEAFF	TGTGCCAGTAGTATGGGGACAGGGAGAAATATGAACACTGAAGCTTTCTTT	.	TRBD1	17	TRBV19	TRBJ1-1
CASSDAASPLHF	TGTGCCAGCAGTGATGCGGCCTCACCCCTCCACTTT	.	.	12	TRBV6-1	TRBJ1-6
CASSEVGTAGYTF	TGTGCCAGCAGTGAAGTGGGGACAGCCGGCTACACCTTC	once	TRBD1	13	TRBV2	TRBJ1-2
CASGSVLAEQFF	TGTGCTAGTGGTTCGGTACTAGCTGAGCAGTTCTTC	.	.	12	TRBV12-5	TRBJ2-1
CASSLTGQGITYEQYF	TGTGCCAGCAGCTTGACTGGACAGGGCATTACCTACGAGCAGTACTTC	.	TRBD1	16	TRBV5-4	TRBJ2-7
CAWRRYQLAGGSTDTQYF	TGTGCCTGGAGGAGGTACCAGTTAGCGGGGGGGAGCACAGATACGCAGTATTTT	few	TRBD2	18	TRBV30	TRBJ2-3
CASKVLGGTLDGYTF	TGTGCCAGTAAAGTTCTCGGCGGGACACTGGATGGCTACACCTTC	few	.	15	TRBV19	TRBJ1-2
CASSYEGADYGYTF	TGTGCCAGCAGTTACGAGGGGGCGGACTATGGCTACACCTTC	.	TRBD1	14	TRBV6-6	TRBJ1-2
CASSQGEATQYF	TGTGCCAGCAGCCAAGGGGAAGCTACGCAGTATTTT	.	.	12	TRBV3-1/TRBV3-2	TRBJ2-3
CASSLAGDNSPLHF	TGCGCCAGCAGCTTGGCAGGGGATAATTCACCCCTCCACTTT	.	.	14	TRBV5-1	TRBJ1-6
CAASIGDTTEAFF	TGTGCGGCATCCATCGGGGATACGACTGAAGCTTTCTTT	.	.	13	TRBV30	TRBJ1-1
CASSQDLTQGHTIYF	TGTGCCAGCAGCCAAGATCTAACCCAGGGGCACACCATATATTTT	.	.	15	TRBV3-1/TRBV3-2	TRBJ1-3
CASSPDPTSDQPQHF	TGTGCCAGCAGCCCCGACCCCACCTCGGATCAGCCCCAGCATTTT	.	.	15	TRBV5-5	TRBJ1-5
CASREQGNTGELFF	TGTGCCAGCAGGGAACAGGGGAACACCGGGGAGCTGTTTTTT	.	.	14	TRBV7-8	TRBJ2-2
CASSFRDRGPDTQYF	TGCGCCAGCAGCTTCCGTGACAGGGGGCCCGATACGCAGTATTTT	once	TRBD1	15	TRBV5-1	TRBJ2-3